What follows describes a single T cell receptor beta chain. What it binds is not known. These data are taken from a study of T cell responses to AZD1222 COVID-19 vaccine. Study-level findings and limits: Only after the peak T cell response were repertoires sampled. At baseline, seropositivity was found in only 5 to 7 AZD1222 recipients.

Libraries were prepared by immunoSEQ multiplex PCR; TCRdb keeps only in-frame clonotypes and omits some of them. Its clone listing holds about 140,000 clones. Germline V gene data show CDR1 as SGHTA and CDR2 as FQGNSA. CDR3 length: 14 residues. Trimming took 3 bases from V and 4 from J; bases not matched to a gene: 5. This receptor was obtained from an adult in good health. The chain employs TRBV7-2 and TRBJ1-1, with 7 bases lining up with TRBD1. What was sequenced was peripheral blood. The CDR3 loop is CASSFTPGGTEAFF. The CDR3 nucleotides are TGTGCCAGCAGCTTTACCCCAGGGGGCACTGAAGCTTTCTTT.